Here is one T cell receptor beta chain with its context. Its ends do not fully match the called genes, so a read error is possible. This sample was taken from a study of control samples from healthy donors and cancer patients. The CDR3 extends over 12 amino acids. The germline V gene has CDR1 SEHNR and CDR2 FQNEAQ (reference sequence). The table came from immunoSEQ multiplex PCR; TCRdb's copy has only in-frame clones and leaves some out. The sample holds some 130,000 clones, about nine tenths seen once. Material for sequencing was PBMCs. The chain links TRBV7-9 to TRBJ2-3; 11 bases fit TRBD2. The receptor comes from a man aged 50 or older with head and neck cancer. CDR3 nucleotide sequence: TGTGCCAGCAGCCCCAAAACTAGCGGGAGCCCTTTT. It encodes CASSPKTSGSPF.